The present T cell receptor beta chain was sequenced within a study of T cell clones after liver transplantation (dated by TCRdb to about 2019). In terms of the full investigation: The samples were obtained from ITN030ST, a randomized trial that attempted immunosuppression withdrawal within 2 years after liver transplantation. Donor-reactive T cell clones were identified using TCRbeta sequencing after a pre-transplant mixed lymphocyte reaction and were then followed in post-transplant blood. Tolerance was defined as complete immunosuppression withdrawal for at least one year with no rise in liver enzymes beyond twice the upper limit of normal. Third party-reactive TCRbeta sequences were also identified from pre-transplant MLRs to serve as an antigen-independent comparator for donor-reactive sequences. The studied cohort comprised 8 liver transplant recipients, 3 classified as tolerant and 5 as non-tolerant. Three of the eight recipients were HCV-positive; the others were transplanted for non-autoimmune, non-viral indications. The subjects received no induction therapy and were kept on standard immunosuppression until randomization at 12-24 months post-transplant. Blood samples were collected pre-transplant, then pre-randomization ahead of withdrawal, and finally post-randomization once withdrawal had either been completed or failed. Broader findings and caveats from the paper: In two subjects, low numbers of available donor cells limited the measurable donor-reactive repertoire. Donor-reactive sequences declined more than third party-reactive ones, suggesting partial antigen-specific deletion unrelated to withdrawal success. The conclusions were preliminary, being limited by small, heterogeneous patient numbers and by non-standardized post-transplant time points. When repertoire turnover was taken into account, detection of donor-reactive sequences was significantly reduced in 7 of 8 subjects for CD4 and in 8 of 8 subjects for CD8. Without allograft tissue specimens, donor-reactive T cells may have migrated into the graft rather than being deleted. Circulating donor-reactive CD4 TCRbeta sequences fell significantly post-transplant in 5 of 8 subjects, irrespective of tolerance or HCV status.

The CDR3, cysteine through phenylalanine, is 13 amino acids long. The sequence is cut down to CDR3 DNA, 39 bases in frame from base 1. CDR1 and CDR2, per the germline V gene, are MGHRA and YSYEKL. V is cut back by 4 bases and J by 6 bases, with 0 bases in the junction unmatched. High-throughput TCRbeta CDR3 sequencing of frozen genomic DNA was performed by immunoSEQ, with PCR amplification, mapping, bias correction and internal controls included. On the study's bioinformatics: Productive rearrangements were kept, and unique TCRbeta sequences were defined by CDR3 nucleotide sequence plus V and J gene. Donor-reactive sequences required at least 5-fold expansion in CFSE-low cells versus unstimulated pre-transplant cells and at least 0.01% frequency. Minimum frequency thresholds were set for each subject based on the unstimulated sample with the lowest template count, ensuring at least 90% detection power. Jensen-Shannon divergence between the top 1000 TCRbeta sequences post-transplant and pre-transplant was used to measure repertoire turnover. Changes in detection of donor-reactive sequences were tested with two-sided Fisher's exact tests. The table comes from immuneACCESS by way of TCRdb, which keeps in-frame sequences with V and J called. Part of the clones is missing from these tables; in studies checked, under half for an unresolved V gene and the rest for unknown reasons. That table furnishes V, J and clone size, whereas the DNA furnished D and trimming. The sample table holds 65,000 to 90,000 clones, of which more than 90% were seen once. In total, the top ten clones hold roughly 3% of the sample.

As to this clone: Its antigen remains undetermined. The input lacks base qualities; no much larger clone sits a single base away.

This specimen's time point label, per the study, means: pre-transplant. Unstimulated PBMCs, after thawing, were stained for CD3, CD4 and CD8 and then FACS-sorted into CD3+CD4+ and CD3+CD8+ populations. All 8 studied subjects were randomized to immunosuppression withdrawal. The Qiagen DNeasy Blood and Tissue Kit was used for genomic DNA isolation. Sequences were derived from CD4+ T cells from blood, sampled before liver transplant. The chain couples TRBV4-1 to TRBJ2-2; 9 of the junction bases match TRBD2. This receptor was taken from a human donor who received a liver transplant. The nucleotides read TGCGCCAGCAGCCGCGGGGGGGCCGGGGAGCTGTTTTTT. Its product reads: CASSRGGAGELFF.